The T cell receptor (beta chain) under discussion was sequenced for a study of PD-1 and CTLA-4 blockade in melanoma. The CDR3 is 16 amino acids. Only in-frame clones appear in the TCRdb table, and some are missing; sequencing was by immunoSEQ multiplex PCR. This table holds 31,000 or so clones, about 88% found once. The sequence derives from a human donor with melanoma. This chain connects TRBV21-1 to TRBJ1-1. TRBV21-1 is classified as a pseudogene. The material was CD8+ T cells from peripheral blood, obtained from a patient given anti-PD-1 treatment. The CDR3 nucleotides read TGTGCCAGCAGCAAAAAAGGGGGTCCGGGGGAAACTGAAGCTTTCTTT. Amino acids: CASSKKGGPGETEAFF.